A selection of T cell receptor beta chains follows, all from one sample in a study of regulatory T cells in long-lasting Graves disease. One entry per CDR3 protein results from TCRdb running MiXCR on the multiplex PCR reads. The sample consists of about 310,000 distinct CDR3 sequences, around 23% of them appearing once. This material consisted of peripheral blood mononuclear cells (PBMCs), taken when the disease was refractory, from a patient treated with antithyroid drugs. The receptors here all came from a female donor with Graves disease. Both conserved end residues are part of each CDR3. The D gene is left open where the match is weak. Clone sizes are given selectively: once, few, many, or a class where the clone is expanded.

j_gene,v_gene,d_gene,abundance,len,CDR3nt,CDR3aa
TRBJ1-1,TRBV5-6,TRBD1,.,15,TGTGCCAGCAGTAAGGGGGCGTCTTTGGGAACTGAAGCTTTCTTT,CASSKGASLGTEAFF
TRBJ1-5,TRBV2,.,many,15,TGTGCCAGCAGCCGGGAGGGGCGAGACAATCAGCCCCAGCATTTT,CASSREGRDNQPQHF
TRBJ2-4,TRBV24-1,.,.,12,TGTGCCACCAGTGATTTAGGAAACATTCAGTACTTC,CATSDLGNIQYF
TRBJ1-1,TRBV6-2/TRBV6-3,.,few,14,TGTGCCAGCGCACGGCCGGCAGAGAACACTGAAGCTTTCTTT,CASARPAENTEAFF
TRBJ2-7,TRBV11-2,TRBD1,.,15,TGTGCCAGCAGCCCCGGGACAGGGGGCCCCTACGAGCAGTACTTC,CASSPGTGGPYEQYF
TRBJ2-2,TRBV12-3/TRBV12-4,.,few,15,TGTGCCAGCAGTTTTCGGACGAAGAACACCGGGGAGCTGTTTTTT,CASSFRTKNTGELFF
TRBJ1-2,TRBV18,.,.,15,TGTGCCAGCTCACCTAATCCGGGTCCCAACTATGGCTACACCTTC,CASSPNPGPNYGYTF
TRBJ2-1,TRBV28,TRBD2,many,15,TGTGCCAGCAGTTTATACCTAGCGGGAGTTAATGAGCAGTTCTTC,CASSLYLAGVNEQFF
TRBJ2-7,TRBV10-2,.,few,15,TGCGCCAGCAGCGACCGAAGGACGGGGGCCTACGAGCAGTACTTC,CASSDRRTGAYEQYF
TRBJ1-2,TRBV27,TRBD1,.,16,TGTGCCAGCAGTTTATCCCGGACAGGGGCAGGTTATGGCTACACCTTC,CASSLSRTGAGYGYTF
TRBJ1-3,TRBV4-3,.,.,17,TGCGCCAGCAGCCAAGATTGGGGGGCCTACTCTGGAAACACCATATATTTT,CASSQDWGAYSGNTIYF
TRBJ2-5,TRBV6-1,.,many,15,TGTGCCAGCAGCACACGGGACCGAGGGACGGAGACCCAGTACTTC,CASSTRDRGTETQYF
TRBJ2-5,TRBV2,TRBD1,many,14,TGTGCCAGCACCTCTGACAGGGGGGAAGAGACCCAGTACTTC,CASTSDRGEETQYF
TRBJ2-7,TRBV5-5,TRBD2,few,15,TGTGCCAGCAGCTATGAAGCGGGAACCTTCTACGAGCAGTACTTC,CASSYEAGTFYEQYF
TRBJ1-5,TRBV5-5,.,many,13,TGTGCCAGCAGCTTTGCAGACAATCAGCCCCAGCATTTT,CASSFADNQPQHF
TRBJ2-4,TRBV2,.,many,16,TGTGCCAGCCGAGACCGTAAGGGTCCGGCCCAAAACATTCAGTACTTC,CASRDRKGPAQNIQYF
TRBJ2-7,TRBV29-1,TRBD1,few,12,TGCAGCGCATTGGACAGGGAGTACGAGCAGTACTTC,CSALDREYEQYF
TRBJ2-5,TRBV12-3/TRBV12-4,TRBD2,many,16,TGTGCCAGCAGCCGGGGAGCGGGAGGGCCCTTAGAGACCCAGTACTTC,CASSRGAGGPLETQYF
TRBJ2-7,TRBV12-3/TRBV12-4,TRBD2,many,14,TGTGCCAGCAGTCCATTTAGCGGGCCGGGGGAGCAGTACTTC,CASSPFSGPGEQYF
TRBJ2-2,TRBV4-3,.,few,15,TGCGCCAGCAGCTCCCGCCCACCCGTCACCGGGGAGCTGTTTTTT,CASSSRPPVTGELFF
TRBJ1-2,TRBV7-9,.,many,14,TGTGCCAGCAGCTTCTTTGAGGTGAACTATGGCTACACCTTC,CASSFFEVNYGYTF